One sample yielded the 14 T cell receptor beta chains listed below, sequenced in a study of T cells in women clearing cervical HPV infection. Method: immunoSEQ multiplex PCR; TCRdb's copy keeps in-frame clones and lacks some. The table gives about 23,000 clones; the top ten clones make up 2.7% of it. Sequencing was carried out using blood buffy coat. The receptor source for this set is a woman between 18 and 75 years old with a cervical HPV16 infection that either progressed to CIN3+ or cleared (not recorded which).

About this clone itself: Coverage ceases 3 residues before the CDR3 finishes, and the germline J gene fills in the end. The genes are TRBV19 and TRBJ2-5; 9 nucleotides agree with TRBD1. The CDR3 totals 15 residues. Trimming removed 6 bases from V and 5 bases from J; junction bases left unmatched: 10. Germline V gene data show CDR1 as LNHDA and CDR2 as SQIVND (reference sequence). Incomplete CDR3 DNA: TGTGCCAGTAGCCACGGACAGGGGAGGGGGGAGACC. Translated: CASSHGQGRGET. The full CDR3 reads CASSHGQGRGETQYF.

Regarding this clone: The DNA ends 3 residues before the CDR3 does, and the rest of the CDR3 is filled in from the germline J gene. V gene TRBV15 combines with J gene TRBJ2-2; D is possibly TRBD2 (6 bases). This CDR3 has 18 amino acids. Looked up from germline, CDR1 is LNHNV and CDR2 is YYDKDF (reference sequence). CDR3 bases read: TGTGCCACCAGCAGAGATCGTCATACGGGACGGACTAATGAAAAG. This sequence encodes CATSRDRHTGRTNEK. The full CDR3 protein reads CATSRDRHTGRTNEKLFF.

To note about this clone: Read data end 3 residues before the CDR3 end; the end is taken from the germline J gene. This chain uses TRBV30 with TRBJ1-5; possibly TRBD1 for D (5 bases). V was shortened by 2 bases and J by 1 base, with 12 bases between the two germline ends. The CDR3 totals 15 residues. Looked up from germline, CDR1 is GTSNPN and CDR2 is SVGIG (reference sequence). The sequenced CDR3 bases are TGTGCCTGGAGTAGAGGGGTTGTAAGCAATCAGCCC. Protein sequence: CAWSRGVVSNQP. The full CDR3 sequence reads CAWSRGVVSNQPQHF.

In the case of this clone: Read data end 3 residues before the CDR3 end; the end is taken from the germline J gene. This chain joins TRBV11-3 and TRBJ2-2; D not certain. The V gene lost 4 bases and the J gene lost 6 bases, with 9 bases spanning the gap. Germline-derived CDR1 and CDR2 are SGHNT and YENEEA. The CDR3 is made up of 13 amino acids. CDR3 sequence reads: CASSYLGPGELFF. CDR3 DNA, as far as it was read: TGTGCCAGCAGCTACCTGGGCCCCGGGGAG.

A note on this clone: The DNA ends 3 residues before the CDR3 does, and the rest of the CDR3 is filled in from the germline J gene. The genes are TRBV7-9 and TRBJ2-7; 7 bases agree with TRBD2. There are 13 residues in the CDR3. Trimming cost V 5 bases and J 3 bases; bases outside gene matches: 4. CDR1 and CDR2 (germline): SEHNR, FQNEAQ (reference sequence). The sequenced part of the CDR3 DNA is TGTGCCAGCAGCCCGGGCGGGGGCTACGAG. Its translation: CASSPGGGYE. The entire CDR3 protein is CASSPGGGYEQYF.

On this clone: The CDR3 end lies 3 residues beyond the end of the read and is filled in from the germline J gene. This rearrangement joins TRBV19 to TRBJ2-7; TRBD1 aligns across 8 bases. This CDR3 comprises 15 residues. Germline V lookup: CDR1 LNHDA, CDR2 SQIVND (reference sequence). Trimming removed 3 bases from V and 3 bases from J; junction bases left unmatched: 7. The CDR3 loop reads CASSIQGDRFYEQYF. The sequenced CDR3 bases are TGTGCCAGTAGTATCCAGGGGGACAGGTTCTACGAG.

Note on this clone: Sequencing ends 3 residues short of the CDR3 end; the germline J gene provides the rest. The V and J genes are TRBV12-3 or TRBV12-4 and TRBJ2-7; 12 positions match TRBD1. The CDR3 spans 14 residues. Trimming cost V 7 bases and J 6 bases; bases outside gene matches: 7. CDR3 bases read: TGTGCCAGCACTTTGGGGACAGGGGGCAGCGAG. Translated, it gives CASTLGTGGSE. The complete CDR3 protein is CASTLGTGGSEQYF.

Points on this clone: With the read ending 3 residues before the CDR3 end, the germline J gene is used to fill in that end. This sequence joins TRBV14 and TRBJ1-2, with TRBD1 matching 8 bases. The CDR3 contains 14 residues. CDR1 is SGHDN and CDR2 is FVKESK in the germline V gene. With 1 base clipped from V and 4 bases from J, the junction kept 2 bases outside the gene matches. The CDR3 loop reads CASSQGQGIYGYTF. The CDR3 bases that were read are TGTGCCAGCAGCCAAGGACAGGGGATCTATGGC.

With respect to this clone: The CDR3 is cut off 3 residues early in the read; its end comes from the germline J gene. This rearrangement joins TRBV27 to TRBJ1-2; perhaps TRBD1 as D (6 bases). The CDR3 sequence is 15 residues long. In germline, CDR1 is MNHEY, CDR2 SMNVEV (reference sequence). Trimming took 0 bases from V and 4 from J, leaving 12 bases between them. This CDR3 reads CASSLSPDRIYGYTF. The sequenced part of the CDR3 DNA is TGTGCCAGCAGTTTATCGCCGGACAGAATCTATGGC.

Notes on this clone: The CDR3 end lies 3 residues beyond the end of the read and is filled in from the germline J gene. This sequence joins TRBV6-2 or TRBV6-3 and TRBJ2-1, with D possibly TRBD1 on 6 matching bases. V was shortened by 2 bases and J by 6 bases, with 11 bases between the two germline ends. Germline V gene data show CDR1 as MNHEY and CDR2 as SVGEGT. This CDR3 contains 14 residues. CDR3 amino acids: CASSYKLRGNEQFF. CDR3 DNA, as far as it was read: TGTGCCAGCAGTTACAAGCTCAGGGGCAATGAG.

As regards this clone: Sequencing ends 3 residues short of the CDR3 end; the germline J gene provides the rest. This chain uses TRBV7-9 with TRBJ2-3; 9 nucleotides match TRBD2. The CDR3 sequence is 15 residues long. CDR1 and CDR2 (germline): SEHNR, FQNEAQ (reference sequence). Unmatched junction bases numbered 4, after V lost 5 bases and J lost 1 base. The CDR3 sequence is CASSLLAGGTDTQYF. CDR3 bases read: TGTGCCAGCAGCCTCTTAGCGGGGGGCACAGATACG.

With respect to this clone: The read is 3 residues too short to cover the CDR3 end, so that end is filled in from the germline J gene. The chain couples TRBV7-2 to TRBJ2-3; D might be TRBD2 (6 bases). Germline loops: CDR1 SGHTA, CDR2 FQGNSA. The CDR3 runs to 14 residues. This chain's CDR3 is CASSLEWGVSPQYF. Incomplete CDR3 DNA: TGTGCCAGCAGCTTAGAATGGGGGGTCAGCCCG.

Note on this clone: The read ends 3 residues before the CDR3 terminus; that terminus is restored from the germline J gene. The chain is built from TRBV5-1 and TRBJ2-3; 10 bases are a match to TRBD2. V lost 0 bases to trimming and J lost 2 bases; unmatched junction nucleotides: 3. The CDR3 consists of 16 residues. CDR1 and CDR2 (germline): SGHRS, YFSETQ. CDR3 bases read: TGCGCCAGCAGCTTGGTTACTAGCGGGACCACAGATACG. Translating it yields CASSLVTSGTTDT. The whole CDR3 protein is CASSLVTSGTTDTQYF.

Of note for this clone: The CDR3 end is not reached by the read, which stops 3 residues before it; the germline J gene fills it in. The chain uses TRBV7-9 and TRBJ2-7; perhaps TRBD2 as D (6 bases). Trimming took off 1 base at V and 2 bases at J, with 12 bases between the two ends. CDR1 and CDR2 (germline): SEHNR, FQNEAQ (reference sequence). This CDR3 region has 15 residues. CDR3 loop: CASSLVEGSTYEQYF. CDR3 bases read: TGTGCCAGCAGCTTAGTGGAGGGTTCCACCTACGAG.